The clone carrying this T cell receptor beta chain occurred a few times. This sample is drawn from a study of lymphopenia after photon versus proton radiotherapy. Data came from immunoSEQ multiplex PCR; TCRdb stores just in-frame clones and leaves some out. Found here are about 7,300 clones, around 92% of them singletons; the top ten hold 17%. Germline loops: CDR1 SGHRS, CDR2 YFSETQ. Trimming removed 4 bases from V and 0 bases from J, with 16 bases in between. This CDR3 is built from 17 residues. This TCR derives from a man aged 55 to 70 with cholangiocarcinoma. The input for sequencing was peripheral blood, taken from a patient treated with photon-based radiotherapy. V gene TRBV5-1 combines with J gene TRBJ1-4, with D possibly being TRBD1 (5 bases). The CDR3 DNA is TGCGCCAGCAGCCCGATAGGGACGTCTGCAACTAATGAAAAACTGTTTTTT. This translates into CASSPIGTSATNEKLFF.